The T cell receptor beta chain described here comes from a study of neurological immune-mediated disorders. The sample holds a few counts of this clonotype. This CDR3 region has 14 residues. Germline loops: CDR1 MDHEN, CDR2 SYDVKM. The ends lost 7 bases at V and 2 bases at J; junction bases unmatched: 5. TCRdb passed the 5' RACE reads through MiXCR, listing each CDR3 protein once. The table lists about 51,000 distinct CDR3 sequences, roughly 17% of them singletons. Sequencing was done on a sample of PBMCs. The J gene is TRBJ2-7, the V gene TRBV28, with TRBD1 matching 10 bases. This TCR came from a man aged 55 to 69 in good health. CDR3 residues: CASTHGTGAYEQYF. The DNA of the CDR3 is TGTGCCAGCACACACGGGACAGGGGCCTACGAGCAGTACTTC.